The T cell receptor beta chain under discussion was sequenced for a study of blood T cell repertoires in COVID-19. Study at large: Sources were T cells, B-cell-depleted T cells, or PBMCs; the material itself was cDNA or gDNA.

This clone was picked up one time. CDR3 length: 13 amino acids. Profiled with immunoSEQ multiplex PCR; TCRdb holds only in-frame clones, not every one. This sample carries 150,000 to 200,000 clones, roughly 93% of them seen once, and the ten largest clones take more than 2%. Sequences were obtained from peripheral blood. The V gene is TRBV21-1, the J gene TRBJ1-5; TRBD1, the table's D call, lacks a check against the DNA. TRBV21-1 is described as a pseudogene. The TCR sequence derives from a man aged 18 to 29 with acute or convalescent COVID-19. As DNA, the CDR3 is TGTGCCAGCAGCAGGGGCCGCATACGGCCCCAGCATTTT. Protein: CASSRGRIRPQHF.